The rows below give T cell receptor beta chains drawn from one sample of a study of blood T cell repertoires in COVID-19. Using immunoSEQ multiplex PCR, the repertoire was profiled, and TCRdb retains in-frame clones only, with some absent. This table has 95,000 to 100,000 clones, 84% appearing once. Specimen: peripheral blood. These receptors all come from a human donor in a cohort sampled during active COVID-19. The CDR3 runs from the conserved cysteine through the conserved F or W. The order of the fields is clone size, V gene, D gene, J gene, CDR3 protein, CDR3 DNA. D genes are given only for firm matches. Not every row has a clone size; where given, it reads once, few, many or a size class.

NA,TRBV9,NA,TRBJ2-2,CASSVVTNTGELFF,TGTGCCAGCAGCGTAGTTACGAACACCGGGGAGCTGTTTTTT
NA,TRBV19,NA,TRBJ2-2,CASSKPGVNTGELFF,TGTGCCAGTAGTAAACCAGGGGTTAACACCGGGGAGCTGTTTTTT
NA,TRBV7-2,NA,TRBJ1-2,CASSLRGQGEGYTF,TGTGCCAGCAGCTTAAGGGGTCAGGGTGAGGGCTACACCTTC
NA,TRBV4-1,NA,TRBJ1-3,CASSPGGGVWGNTIYF,TGCGCCAGCAGCCCCGGAGGAGGGGTTTGGGGAAACACCATATATTTT
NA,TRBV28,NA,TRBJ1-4,CAIGRTGSEKLFF,TGTGCCATAGGCCGTACAGGGTCGGAAAAACTGTTTTTT
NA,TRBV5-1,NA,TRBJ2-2,CASSWRTDTTGELFF,TGCGCCAGCAGCTGGAGGACCGATACGACCGGGGAGCTGTTTTTT
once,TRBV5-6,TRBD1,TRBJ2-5,CASSYLRTGLRETQYF,TGTGCCAGCAGCTACCTCCGGACAGGGCTAAGAGAGACCCAGTACTTC
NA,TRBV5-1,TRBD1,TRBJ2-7,CASSYTGGSSYEQYF,TGCGCCAGCAGCTATACAGGGGGAAGTTCCTACGAGCAGTACTTC
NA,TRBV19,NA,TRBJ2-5,CASSRLGVETQYF,TGTGCCAGTAGTAGGCTAGGCGTGGAGACCCAGTACTTC
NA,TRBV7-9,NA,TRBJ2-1,CASSLAKYGDEQFF,TGTGCCAGCAGCTTAGCGAAATACGGAGATGAGCAGTTCTTC
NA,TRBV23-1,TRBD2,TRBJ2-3,CASSRFERENTDTQYF,TGCGCCAGCAGCCGATTTGAGCGGGAGAACACAGATACGCAGTATTTT
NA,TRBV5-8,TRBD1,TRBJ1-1,CASSFTGTGNTEAFF,TGTGCCAGCAGCTTCACCGGGACAGGGAATACTGAAGCTTTCTTT
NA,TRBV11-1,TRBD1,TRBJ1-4,CASSLKGQSEKLFF,TGTGCCAGCAGCTTAAAGGGACAGTCAGAAAAACTGTTTTTT
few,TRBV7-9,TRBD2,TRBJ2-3,CASSSPGLPTDTQYF,TGTGCCAGCAGCTCCCCGGGACTACCCACAGATACGCAGTATTTT
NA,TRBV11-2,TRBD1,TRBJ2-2,CASNPGQGASGELFF,TGTGCCAGCAACCCCGGACAGGGGGCCTCCGGGGAGCTGTTTTTT
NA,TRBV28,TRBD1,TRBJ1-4,CASSFIGQGASEKLFF,TGTGCCAGCAGTTTTATAGGTCAGGGGGCGAGTGAAAAACTGTTTTTT
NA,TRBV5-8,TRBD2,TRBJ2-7,CASSLGLAGGHEQYF,TGTGCCAGCAGCTTGGGTTTAGCGGGGGGCCACGAGCAGTACTTC
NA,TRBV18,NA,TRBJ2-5,CASSPRGTQETQYF,TGTGCCAGCTCACCACGAGGAACCCAAGAGACCCAGTACTTC
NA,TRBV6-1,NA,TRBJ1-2,CASREQSLNYGYTF,TGTGCCAGCAGGGAACAGTCCCTCAACTATGGCTACACCTTC
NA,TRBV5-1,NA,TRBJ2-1,CASSLAATTGEQFF,TGCGCCAGCAGCTTGGCCGCGACCACAGGTGAGCAGTTCTTC
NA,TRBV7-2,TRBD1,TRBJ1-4,CASSLQTGATEKLFF,TGTGCCAGCAGCTTACAGACAGGGGCTACTGAAAAACTGTTTTTT
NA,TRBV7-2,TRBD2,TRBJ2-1,CASSLAASGSYNEQFF,TGTGCCAGCAGCTTAGCAGCTAGCGGGAGCTACAATGAGCAGTTCTTC
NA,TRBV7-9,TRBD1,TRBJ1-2,CASSLGQGIDYGYTF,TGTGCCAGCAGCCTCGGACAGGGTATTGACTATGGCTACACCTTC
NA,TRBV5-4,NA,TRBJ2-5,CASSFSGTRGGQETQYF,TGTGCCAGCAGCTTCTCCGGGACACGGGGCGGACAAGAGACCCAGTACTTC